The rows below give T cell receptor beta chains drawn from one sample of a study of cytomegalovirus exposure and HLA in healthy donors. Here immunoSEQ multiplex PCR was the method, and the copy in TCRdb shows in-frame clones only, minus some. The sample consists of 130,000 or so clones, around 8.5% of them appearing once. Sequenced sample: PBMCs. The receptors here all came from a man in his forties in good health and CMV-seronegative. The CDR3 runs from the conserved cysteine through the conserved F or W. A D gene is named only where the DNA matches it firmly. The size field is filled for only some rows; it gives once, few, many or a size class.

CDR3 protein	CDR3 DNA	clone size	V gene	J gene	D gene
CASSSGGTLGEQYF	TGCGCCAGCAGCTCAGGCGGGACCCTCGGCGAGCAGTACTTC	.	TRBV5-1	TRBJ2-7	.
CASRPGTGGLAEPYF	TGTGCCAGTAGACCCGGGACAGGAGGACTAGCGGAGCCGTACTTC	few	TRBV19	TRBJ2-7	TRBD2
CAWSWDRSNTGELFF	TGTGCCTGGAGCTGGGACAGATCGAACACCGGGGAGCTGTTTTTT	few	TRBV30	TRBJ2-2	TRBD1
CATSGATGELFF	TGTGCCACCAGCGGGGCCACCGGGGAGCTGTTTTTT	.	TRBV13	TRBJ2-2	TRBD2
CASNYEGGTEAFF	TGCGCCAGCAATTACGAGGGAGGCACTGAAGCTTTCTTT	.	TRBV5-1	TRBJ1-1	.
CASSLRQGIGYTF	TGTGCCAGCAGTTTACGACAGGGTATTGGCTACACCTTC	.	TRBV27	TRBJ1-2	TRBD1
CASHRGTGLYNEQFF	TGTGCCAGCCACCGTGGGACAGGGCTGTACAATGAGCAGTTCTTC	.	TRBV6-5	TRBJ2-1	TRBD1
CASSFGGRSSYEQYF	TGTGCCAGCAGCTTCGGGGGTCGTAGCTCCTACGAGCAGTACTTC	few	TRBV5-4	TRBJ2-7	.
CASSSSTTWPAQYF	TGTGCCAGCAGTTCCTCGACTACATGGCCTGCGCAGTACTTC	few	TRBV28	TRBJ2-7	.
CAVGVTEAFF	TGTGCCGTAGGGGTAACTGAAGCTTTCTTT	.	TRBV6-6	TRBJ1-1	.
CASSPSGIRRETQYF	TGCGCCAGCAGTCCCAGCGGGATCCGTCGGGAGACCCAGTACTTC	few	TRBV10-2	TRBJ2-5	TRBD2
CASSLAPGTPLVLYEQYF	TGTGCCAGCAGCTTGGCGCCTGGGACACCCTTAGTCCTCTACGAGCAGTACTTC	.	TRBV5-5	TRBJ2-7	.
CASSLVGTHYGYTF	TGTGCCAGCAGCTTAGTCGGGACACACTATGGCTACACCTTC	.	TRBV11-2	TRBJ1-2	.
CASSRFGTGGNQPQHF	TGTGCCAGCAGCCGATTCGGGACAGGGGGCAATCAGCCCCAGCATTTT	few	TRBV7-9	TRBJ1-5	TRBD1
CASSIPGGGYNEQFF	TGTGCCAGTAGTATCCCAGGAGGCGGATACAATGAGCAGTTCTTC	few	TRBV19	TRBJ2-1	.
CASSGGQGAREIF	TGTGCCAGCAGCGGGGGACAGGGGGCAAGGGAGATTTTT	.	TRBV6-1	TRBJ1-4	TRBD1
CASSQDPAGGQETQYF	TGTGCCAGCAGCCAAGATCCGGCGGGGGGGCAAGAGACCCAGTACTTC	few	TRBV4-2	TRBJ2-5	TRBD2
CASSSGAPGELFF	TGTGCCAGCAGTTCAGGGGCCCCCGGGGAGCTGTTTTTT	.	TRBV28	TRBJ2-2	.
CASSLRGPGGGSYNSPLHF	TGTGCCAGCAGCCTTCGCGGACCGGGGGGGGGCTCCTATAATTCACCCCTCCACTTT	.	TRBV27	TRBJ1-6	.
CASSPGGPYEQYF	TGTGCCAGCAGTCCAGGGGGACCCTACGAGCAGTACTTC	few	TRBV27	TRBJ2-7	TRBD1
CASSLLATSDTQYF	TGTGCCAGCAGCCTTCTAGCTACGTCAGATACGCAGTATTTT	.	TRBV28	TRBJ2-3	.
CASSLDSNYGYTF	TGTGCCAGCAGTCTGGACAGCAACTATGGCTACACCTTC	.	TRBV25-1	TRBJ1-2	.
CASSLMGTTEAFF	TGTGCCAGCAGTCTGATGGGCACTACTGAAGCTTTCTTT	few	TRBV27	TRBJ1-1	.
CASSLGATFYEQYF	TGTGCCAGCAGCTTAGGGGCAACGTTCTACGAGCAGTACTTC	few	TRBV11-2	TRBJ2-7	.
CATAEAQETQYF	TGCGCGACCGCAGAGGCCCAAGAGACCCAGTACTTC	.	TRBV10-2	TRBJ2-5	.
CASSLISSGEQYF	TGTGCCAGCAGCTTAATTTCTAGCGGCGAGCAGTACTTC	few	TRBV7-2	TRBJ2-7	TRBD2
CASSPQGYSNQPQHF	TGTGCCAGCAGTCCGCAGGGGTATAGCAATCAGCCCCAGCATTTT	few	TRBV6-5	TRBJ1-5	.
CASSGTGETQYF	TGTGCCAGCAGCGGTACAGGGGAGACCCAGTACTTC	.	TRBV7-2	TRBJ2-5	.
CASRMQVNTGELFF	TGTGCCAGCAGAATGCAGGTGAACACCGGGGAGCTGTTTTTT	.	TRBV27	TRBJ2-2	.
CASGGGRTHSGNTIYF	TGTGCCAGCGGAGGGGGCAGAACTCACTCTGGAAACACCATATATTTT	few	TRBV2	TRBJ1-3	TRBD1
CASRRTSASYEQYF	TGTGCCAGCAGAAGGACTAGCGCTTCCTACGAGCAGTACTTC	.	TRBV6-5	TRBJ2-7	TRBD2
CAISIERGSSYNEQFF	TGTGCCATCAGCATAGAGCGGGGGAGCTCCTACAATGAGCAGTTCTTC	.	TRBV10-3	TRBJ2-1	TRBD2
CASSPQGASYEQYF	TGCGCCAGCAGCCCTCAGGGTGCTAGCTACGAGCAGTACTTC	few	TRBV5-1	TRBJ2-7	.
CASSESSGNTIYF	TGTGCCAGTAGTGAGAGCTCTGGAAACACCATATATTTT	few	TRBV19	TRBJ1-3	.
CASSETGGADEQFF	TGCGCCAGCAGTGAGACAGGGGGCGCGGATGAGCAGTTCTTC	few	TRBV10-1	TRBJ2-1	TRBD1
CASTPGDRVWGTQYF	TGTGCCAGTACCCCGGGGGACAGGGTGTGGGGTACGCAGTATTTT	.	TRBV19	TRBJ2-3	TRBD1
CASSAGQDWQTEAFF	TGTGCCAGCAGCGCCGGACAGGATTGGCAAACTGAAGCTTTCTTT	few	TRBV9	TRBJ1-1	TRBD1
CASSVAPPDEQFF	TGTGCCAGCAGCGTAGCTCCCCCCGATGAGCAGTTCTTC	.	TRBV9	TRBJ2-1	.
CASSSTGKADTGELFF	TGCGCCAGCAGCTCCACAGGGAAAGCCGACACCGGGGAGCTGTTTTTT	few	TRBV5-1	TRBJ2-2	.
CASSERREYTSTDTQYF	TGCGCCAGCAGCGAGAGACGGGAATACACTAGCACAGATACGCAGTATTTT	.	TRBV5-1	TRBJ2-3	.
CASSEAGQQAFF	TGTGCCAGCAGTGAGGCAGGACAGCAAGCTTTCTTT	few	TRBV6-1	TRBJ1-1	.
CASSLGQGGSPLHF	TGTGCCAGCAGCTTAGGGCAGGGGGGTTCACCCCTCCACTTT	.	TRBV7-2	TRBJ1-6	TRBD1
CASSDGGGFWGYTF	TGTGCCAGCAGTGATGGGGGGGGCTTCTGGGGCTACACCTTC	few	TRBV2	TRBJ1-2	.
CASSKTPLAGDTQYF	TGTGCCAGCAGCAAAACCCCGCTCGCGGGAGATACGCAGTATTTT	few	TRBV11-2	TRBJ2-3	.
CASTPRTSGTGELFF	TGTGCCAGTACCCCCCGGACTAGCGGCACCGGGGAGCTGTTTTTT	.	TRBV19	TRBJ2-2	TRBD2
CASSPISGAGGYTF	TGTGCCAGCTCACCAATTAGCGGGGCAGGTGGCTACACCTTC	few	TRBV18	TRBJ1-2	.
CASRQADEQFF	TGTGCCAGCAGGCAAGCGGATGAGCAGTTCTTC	few	TRBV6-5	TRBJ2-1	.
CASSQGIGIYGYTF	TGCGCCAGCAGCCAGGGGATAGGAATCTATGGCTACACCTTC	.	TRBV5-1	TRBJ1-2	.
CASSGLAGVLDTQYF	TGTGCCAGCAGCGGACTAGCGGGGGTTTTAGATACGCAGTATTTT	few	TRBV2	TRBJ2-3	TRBD2
CASSEGTNYEQYF	TGTGCCAGCAGTGAAGGGACAAACTACGAGCAGTACTTC	few	TRBV2	TRBJ2-7	.